Each of the 16 T cell receptor beta chains below was sequenced from the same sample in a study of blood T cells in healthy people across ages. Combining a sample-barcoded 5' primer with a J-beta primer mix, a second PCR ran for roughly 7 to 11 cycles. Each CDR3 protein gets one entry after TCRdb re-called the 5' RACE reads with MiXCR. The sample includes around 670,000 distinct CDR3 sequences, less than 35% of them seen just once. Sequencing was performed on blood. These receptors all stem from a woman over 75 in good health.

This clonotype came up many times. V usage is TRBV5-1 and J usage is TRBJ1-1, with D perhaps TRBD1 (6 bases). V shed 5 bases and J shed 4 bases, with 18 bases lying between them. The V gene's germline CDR1 is SGHRS and CDR2 YFSETQ. The CDR3 is 15 amino acids. The CDR3 DNA follows: TGCGCCAGCAGATCAAATCCTCAGGGGCTCACTGAAGCTTTCTTT. It is translated as CASRSNPQGLTEAFF.

The rearrangement uses TRBV10-1 and TRBJ1-2; D is unclear. CDR1 and CDR2 (germline): WNHNN, SYGVQD (reference sequence). Trimming stripped 6 bases from V and 8 bases from J, with 25 bases between. CDR3 length: 16 residues. The CDR3 is CASRECLGKGGGGYTF. The DNA of the CDR3 is TGCGCCAGCAGGGAATGCCTTGGGAAAGGAGGAGGCGGCTACACCTTC.

This clonotype has at least ten counts. The chain combines TRBV28 with TRBJ2-7, with TRBD1 matching 7 bases. The V and J ends lost 3 bases and 2 bases, in that order; junction bases with no gene match: 4. The CDR3 totals 14 residues. Germline V gene lookup returns CDR1 MDHEN and CDR2 SYDVKM. The CDR3 loop is CASSFSGQTYEQYF. CDR3 coding DNA: TGTGCCAGCAGTTTCTCGGGACAGACCTACGAGCAGTACTTC.

On this clonotype: With a much larger clone just one base away, this may be a read error. The genes are TRBV27 and TRBJ1-1; D ambiguous. The germline CDR1 and CDR2 sequences are MNHEY and SMNVEV (reference sequence). There are 13 residues in the CDR3. This CDR3 is CVSSQGPNTEAFF. The CDR3 DNA follows: TGTGTCAGCAGCCAAGGCCCGAACACTGAAGCTTTCTTT.

The V call is TRBV6-2 or TRBV6-3, the J call TRBJ2-7, with 10 positions matching TRBD1. V shed 7 bases and J 6 bases; nucleotides not matched to a gene: 9. The CDR3 is made up of 14 amino acids. Looked up from germline, CDR1 is MNHEY and CDR2 is SVGEGT. The CDR3 nucleotides are TGTGCCAGCATGCGGGACAGGGGTATCGTCGAGCAGTACTTC. This codes for CASMRDRGIVEQYF.

The chain joins TRBV20-1 to TRBJ1-3, with D uncertain. This CDR3 contains 15 residues. Trimming took off 0 bases at V and 0 bases at J, with 9 bases between the two ends. Germline V gene sequence: CDR1 DFQATT, CDR2 SNEGSKA (reference sequence). CDR3: CSARDTATSGNTIYF. The DNA of the CDR3 is TGCAGTGCTAGAGACACGGCAACCTCTGGAAACACCATATATTTT.

The CDR3 sequence is CAWRVPARVNEQFF. DNA of the CDR3: TGTGCCTGGAGGGTACCTGCCAGGGTGAATGAGCAGTTCTTC. The chain combines TRBV30 with TRBJ2-1, with D possibly being TRBD1 (5 bases). The CDR3 covers 14 residues. V was trimmed by 3 bases and J by 7 bases, leaving 16 bases between them. CDR1 and CDR2 from the germline V gene are GTSNPN and SVGIG (reference sequence).

In the case of this clonotype: A much larger clone differs from this one at a single base, so this may be a read error. V usage is TRBV20-1 and J usage is TRBJ2-1, with TRBD2 as a possible D gene (7 bases). CDR3 length: 14 residues. Germline assignment: CDR1 DFQATT and CDR2 SNEGSKA (reference sequence). Trimming took off 6 bases at V and 10 bases at J, with 22 bases between the two ends. CDR3 bases: TGCAGTGCCCTAAGGGGGGGGCGGGTCTACGAGCAGTTCTTC. Its translation: CSALRGGRVYEQFF.

At least ten counts were recorded for this clonotype. This rearrangement joins TRBV7-9 to TRBJ1-2; the D is unclear. V was clipped by 4 bases and J by 6 bases, with 12 bases between them. CDR3 length equals 13 residues. Germline CDR1 and CDR2: SEHNR and FQNEAQ (reference sequence). This chain's CDR3 is CASSSGPGDGYTF. The CDR3 DNA sequence: TGTGCCAGCAGCTCCGGGCCCGGGGATGGCTACACCTTC.

This clonotype was picked up many times. The chain has TRBV4-3 and TRBJ2-7; TRBD2 is a possible D gene (6 bases). The germline gives CDR1 LGHNA, CDR2 YSLEER. V was clipped by 1 base and J by 4 bases, with 14 bases between them. The CDR3 has 15 residues. The CDR3 is CASSQGGLGGYEQYF. The CDR3 DNA follows: TGCGCCAGCAGCCAAGGGGGATTGGGGGGTTACGAGCAGTACTTC.

This clonotype was seen only a few times. V usage is TRBV12-3 or TRBV12-4 and J usage is TRBJ1-4, with no clear D. Trimming cost V 3 bases and J 0 bases, with 5 bases left between them. The CDR3 length is 14 residues. The CDR3 sequence is CASSFRSTNEKLFF. The CDR3 DNA follows: TGTGCCAGCAGTTTCCGATCAACTAATGAAAAACTGTTTTTT.

This chain joins TRBV7-8 and TRBJ1-6; D may be TRBD1 (6 bases). CDR1 and CDR2 (germline): SGHVS, FQNEAQ. The germline V and J ends were trimmed by 6 bases and 7 bases, with 13 bases remaining between them. CDR3 length: 14 amino acids. The CDR3 sequence is CASSTSRGNSPLHF. CDR3 DNA: TGTGCCAGCAGTACCTCCAGGGGAAATTCACCCCTCCACTTT.

Only a few counts were recorded for this clonotype. The V gene is TRBV28, the J gene TRBJ1-5; the D is unclear. Germline V gene lookup returns CDR1 MDHEN and CDR2 SYDVKM. The CDR3 extends over 15 amino acids. V was clipped by 3 bases and J by 0 bases, with 9 bases between them. The DNA for the CDR3 is TGTGCCAGCAGTTTCGGCGGAGTTAGCAATCAGCCCCAGCATTTT. Protein product: CASSFGGVSNQPQHF.

This rearrangement joins TRBV18 to TRBJ2-3; D is unclear. The germline gives CDR1 KGHSH, CDR2 LQKENI. Trimming took off 5 bases at V and 5 bases at J, with 11 bases between the two ends. The CDR3 is made up of 13 amino acids. The DNA of the CDR3 is TGTGCCAGCTCATGCACTATGGGAGATACGCAGTATTTT. Translated, it gives CASSCTMGDTQYF.

Ten or more counts support this clonotype. At one boundary the junction diverges from the germline segment, which might be a read error. This CDR3 is CASSLAGPSGYGYTF. For the CDR3, the DNA is TGTGCCAGCAGCCTCGCCGGCCCCAGCGGCTATGGCTACACCTTC. The chain combines TRBV5-1 with TRBJ1-2; D not certain. CDR3 length: 15 amino acids. Germline CDR1 and CDR2: SGHRS and YFSETQ. Drawing the rest from reference TRBV5-1 and TRBJ1-2, the complete variable domain is KAGVTQTPRYLIKTRGQQVTLSCSPISGHRSVSWYQQTPGQGLQFLFEYFSETQRNKGNFPGRFSGRQFSNSRSEMNVSTLELGDSALYLCASSLAGPSGYGYTFGSGTRLTVV.

At least ten counts were recorded for this clonotype. J is TRBJ2-3 and V is TRBV7-9, with D maybe TRBD2 (5 bases). Germline V gene data show CDR1 as SEHNR and CDR2 as FQNEAQ (reference sequence). V was pared by 1 base and J by 1 base, with 12 bases between. CDR3 length equals 16 residues. CDR3 sequence: CASSLGLGGGTDTQYF. CDR3 sequence (DNA): TGTGCCAGCAGCTTAGGGCTAGGAGGAGGCACAGATACGCAGTATTTT.